The 5 T cell receptor beta chains given below trace back to one sample, sequenced in a study of shared clonotypes between healthy human individuals. The repertoire was sequenced with immunoSEQ multiplex PCR; TCRdb's copy has only in-frame clones and lacks some. The sample has about 2.2 million clones, about 94% seen once. Naive CD8 cells, CD45RO-negative and positively selected for CCR7, excluded terminally differentiated effector memory CD45RA+ cells. The material sequenced was naive CD8+ T cells from PBMCs. The receptors here all came from a man aged 18 to 29 in good health. Some clones in this sample may be carry-over from other donors' samples.

As to this clone: This specimen includes other DNA sequences encoding the same CDR3. The chain links TRBV5-1 to TRBJ2-7; the D is unclear. The CDR3 covers 14 residues. Germline CDR1 is SGHRS and CDR2 is YFSETQ. V lost 0 bases to trimming and J lost 0 bases, with 7 bases between them. CDR3 nucleotides: TGCGCCAGCAGCTTGGGAGGTTTCTCCTACGAGCAGTACTTC. This encodes CASSLGGFSYEQYF. The entire variable domain, with the rest obtained from reference TRBV5-1 and TRBJ2-7, is as follows: KAGVTQTPRYLIKTRGQQVTLSCSPISGHRSVSWYQQTPGQGLQFLFEYFSETQRNKGNFPGRFSGRQFSNSRSEMNVSTLELGDSALYLCASSLGGFSYEQYFGPGTRLTVT.

This sequence joins TRBV7-2 and TRBJ1-5; 7 bases align to TRBD1. V was pared by 5 bases and J by 3 bases, with 1 base of the junction left unmatched. The germline CDR1 and CDR2 sequences are SGHTA and FQGNSA. This CDR3 contains 13 residues. CDR3 in amino acids: CASSDRVNQPQHF. The CDR3 DNA reads as TGTGCCAGCAGCGACAGGGTCAATCAGCCCCAGCATTTT.

The chain uses TRBV19 and TRBJ2-5, with D tentatively TRBD2 (6 bases). The V end lost 0 bases, the J end lost 2 bases, and 10 bases lay between the germline ends. The CDR3 has 15 amino acids. CDR1 and CDR2 from the germline V gene are LNHDA and SQIVND (reference sequence). As DNA, the CDR3 is TGTGCCAGTAGTATAGATCCAGGGACTCAAGAGACCCAGTACTTC. Its protein product is CASSIDPGTQETQYF.

Comment on this clone: This same CDR3 is encoded by further DNA sequences in the sample. The CDR3, as DNA: TGTGCCAGCAGTTTACCGGGACTAGCGGGTACCTACGAGCAGTACTTC. Translated: CASSLPGLAGTYEQYF. The chain couples TRBV28 to TRBJ2-7; 12 bases are shared with TRBD2. This CDR3 is 16 amino acids long. Germline V gene data show CDR1 as MDHEN and CDR2 as SYDVKM. Trimming took 2 bases from V and 2 from J; bases not matched to a gene: 4.

This clone was counted once. This chain links TRBV29-1 with TRBJ2-1; D tentatively fits TRBD1 or TRBD2 (6 bases each). This CDR3 contains 13 residues. Trimming pared 6 bases from V and 6 bases from J, leaving 15 bases between. Germline CDR1 and CDR2: SQVTM and ANQGSEA. As DNA, the CDR3 is TGCAGCGTCCCAAGGGGGGCCCCCAATGAGCAGTTCTTC. This codes for CSVPRGAPNEQFF.